The source of this TCR beta chain is a study of T cells in Graves' hyperthyroidism and ophthalmopathy. Overall study findings and caveats: Clonotypes that were expanded in thyroid above 0.001 mostly appeared in blood too. The model made its ophthalmopathy prediction, and onset followed a median around six months later.

TCR beta CDR3 regions were amplified from RNA transcripts. During a first-round RT-PCR of the TCR CDR3, the HTBI primer set was used. One entry per CDR3 protein results from TCRdb running MiXCR on the multiplex PCR reads. The table records 600,000 to 700,000 distinct CDR3 sequences, roughly 14% of them present only once. Turning to this clonotype: The target antigen is unknown.

CDR3 size: 17 residues. The ends lost 6 bases at V and 5 bases at J; junction bases unmatched: 13. The germline V gene has CDR1 KGHDR and CDR2 SFDVKD. Ophthalmopathy patients had Clinical Activity Score at least 3, NOSPECS grade at least 4, duration under 3 months. Fresh 10 ml peripheral blood yielded PBMCs. Specimen: blood. The source is a woman in her thirties or forties with Graves' ophthalmopathy. The V gene is TRBV24-1, the J gene TRBJ2-3; 10 nucleotides align to TRBD1. CDR3 sequence: CATSHPPGQGSIDTQYF. Written as DNA, the CDR3 is TGTGCCACCAGTCACCCACCGGGACAGGGGTCGATAGATACGCAGTATTTT.